This T cell receptor beta chain was recovered during a study of CD8+CD57+ T cells in acquired aplastic anemia. To note about this clonotype: The antigen remains unidentified.

Broader study findings: Patients and controls were found to share more than 25 CD8+ CDR3 sequences.

TCR beta VDJ and CDR3 profiles were obtained from a genomic DNA template. TCRdb reprocessed the reads with MiXCR, giving one entry per CDR3 protein. This table holds some 48,000 distinct CDR3 sequences, over 60% found once. V was pared by 5 bases and J by 3 bases, with 12 bases of the junction left unmatched. The CDR3 contains 16 residues. The specimen was sorted CD4+, CD8+, or CD8+CD57+ T cells (not recorded which) from PBMCs. This TCR was recovered from a human donor in good health, serving as a control. The V and J genes are TRBV12-3 or TRBV12-4 and TRBJ2-7; TRBD1 agrees at 8 bases. CDR3 DNA sequence: TGTGCCAGCAGTCGCGGAGGACAGGGAGGATTCTACGAGCAGTACTTC. It translates to CASSRGGQGGFYEQYF.